These 10 T cell receptor beta chains originate from one sample sequenced in a study of radiation and T cells in renal cell carcinoma. Time point described: blood 2 weeks post-SBRT. As to treatment: 15 Gy SBRT to primary tumor, nephrectomy 4 weeks later. Profiling relied on immunoSEQ multiplex PCR, and the TCRdb table lists in-frame clones only, not all of them. This table holds around 80,000 clones, roughly 82% found once. The sample consisted of blood, taken from a patient whose treatment included radiotherapy and nephrectomy. All receptors come from a man aged 55 to 70 with renal cell carcinoma.

The chain employs TRBV11-2 and TRBJ2-1, with TRBD1 as a possible D gene (6 bases). The length of the CDR3 is 17 residues. Trimming took off 5 bases at V and 8 bases at J, with 25 bases between the two ends. CDR1 is SGHAT and CDR2 is FQNNGV in the germline V gene. The CDR3 bases are TGTGCCAGCAGCCCAGCGCCGGGACACTCGCCTTGGGATGAGCAGTTCTTC. It translates to CASSPAPGHSPWDEQFF.

The chain couples TRBV5-6 to TRBJ2-5, with TRBD1 identical over 7 bases. The DNA end favors TRBJ2-7, so the J call may be wrong. The germline V gene encodes CDR1 SGHDT and CDR2 YYEEEE. This CDR3 comprises 14 residues. In nucleotides, the CDR3 is TGTGCCAGCAGCCAGGGACAGCAAGCCTACGAGCAGTACTTC. Its protein product is CASSQGQQAYEQYF.

This chain connects TRBV28 to TRBJ2-7; D is undetermined. CDR1 is MDHEN and CDR2 is SYDVKM in the germline V gene. The CDR3 extends over 11 amino acids. V dropped 6 bases and J dropped 4 bases, with 7 bases sitting between them. In DNA form, the CDR3 reads TGTGCCAGCAGGGCCAAATACGAGCAGTACTTC. Its protein is CASRAKYEQYF.

The chain has TRBV29-1 and TRBJ2-1; weak D call: TRBD2 (5 bases). The V and J ends lost 3 bases and 2 bases respectively, with 17 bases between them. This CDR3 comprises 16 residues. CDR1 is SQVTM and CDR2 is ANQGSEA in the germline V gene. CDR3 in amino acids: CSVDGLASSTYNEQFF. Here the CDR3 DNA reads TGCAGCGTTGATGGGCTAGCATCATCGACCTACAATGAGCAGTTCTTC.

The chain recombines TRBV7-9 with TRBJ1-2; D is unclear. The CDR3 has 15 amino acids. Trimming cost V 1 base and J 4 bases, with 13 bases left between them. Per the germline V gene, CDR1 is SEHNR and CDR2 is FQNEAQ (reference sequence). The CDR3 loop reads CASSLEAAGPYGYTF. In nucleotides, the CDR3 is TGTGCCAGCAGCTTAGAAGCGGCGGGCCCCTATGGCTACACCTTC.

About this clone: This sample also contains other DNA sequences that code for the same CDR3. This chain joins TRBV9 and TRBJ2-3; D unresolved. The V gene's germline CDR1 is SGDLS and CDR2 YYNGEE. Trimming cost V 0 bases and J 5 bases, with 7 bases left between them. The CDR3 runs 13 residues. The CDR3 region has the DNA TGTGCCAGCAGCGTAGAGGAAGGAGATACGCAGTATTTT. Protein: CASSVEEGDTQYF.

The rearrangement uses TRBV28 and TRBJ2-3, with D unclear. The germline gives CDR1 MDHEN, CDR2 SYDVKM. V gave up 5 bases and J gave up 0 bases, with 12 bases separating them. The CDR3 totals 15 residues. CDR3 amino acids: CASSPDGTSTDTQYF. For the CDR3, the DNA is TGTGCCAGCAGTCCTGACGGAACTAGCACAGATACGCAGTATTTT.

The chain combines TRBV5-1 with TRBJ2-1; D is unclear. CDR3 size: 15 residues. V dropped 4 bases and J dropped 0 bases, with 11 bases sitting between them. Germline assignment: CDR1 SGHRS and CDR2 YFSETQ. CDR3 coding DNA: TGCGCCAGCAGCCCACGGGTAGGCTCCTACAATGAGCAGTTCTTC. This translates into CASSPRVGSYNEQFF. The whole variable domain, filled in from reference TRBV5-1 and TRBJ2-1, reads KAGVTQTPRYLIKTRGQQVTLSCSPISGHRSVSWYQQTPGQGLQFLFEYFSETQRNKGNFPGRFSGRQFSNSRSEMNVSTLELGDSALYLCASSPRVGSYNEQFFGPGTRLTVL.

J is TRBJ2-3 and V is TRBV9; 10 positions match TRBD2. Germline loops: CDR1 SGDLS, CDR2 YYNGEE. Trimming at V came to 0 bases and at J to 1 base, leaving 2 bases not matched to a gene. The CDR3 length is 16 residues. The CDR3 sequence: CASSVGGTSGTDTQYF. CDR3 nucleotide sequence: TGTGCCAGCAGCGTAGGGGGGACTAGCGGCACAGATACGCAGTATTTT.

The V gene is TRBV18, the J gene TRBJ2-7, with 9 bases lining up with TRBD1. CDR1 is KGHSH, CDR2 LQKENI, per germline. This CDR3 has 15 residues. Trimming removed 2 bases from V and 6 bases from J; junction bases left unmatched: 8. The CDR3 sequence is CASSPGGTGKGEQYF. The DNA for the CDR3 is TGTGCCAGCTCACCAGGAGGGACAGGGAAAGGCGAGCAGTACTTC.